This T cell receptor (beta chain) was sequenced in a study of identifying expanded T cells in peripheral blood. The protocol was immunoSEQ multiplex PCR, while the TCRdb copy is restricted to in-frame clones and leaves out a portion. The table has around 120,000 clones, around 88% seen once. The sequencing input was blood. This clonotype was sampled from a person aged 18 to 75 in good health.

CDR3 nucleotide sequence: TGCGCCAGCAGCCAAGAAACGGGGGGATTCGGGGGCGGTGAGCAGTTCTTC. It codes for CASSQETGGFGGGEQFF. J is TRBJ2-1 and V is TRBV4-1; TRBD2 is a possible D gene (7 bases). This CDR3 spans 17 amino acids. The germline CDR1 and CDR2 sequences are MGHRA and YSYEKL. The germline V and J ends were trimmed by 0 bases and 9 bases, with 21 bases remaining between them.